The rows below give T cell receptor beta chains drawn from one sample of a study of T cell repertoires in cytomegalovirus infection. From the reads, TCRdb called clonotypes with MiXCR, one entry per CDR3 protein. The sample has 450,000 to 550,000 distinct CDR3 sequences, approximately 15% seen once; the top ten hold roughly a quarter. Input material: CD8+ T cells from PBMCs. The receptors come from a human donor in good health (CMV status not recorded). Some clones in this sample may be carry-over from other donors' samples. The conserved cysteine and the conserved F or W are not part of the CDR3 here. The D gene is left open where the match is weak.

D gene: TRBD2
CDR3 length: 13
V gene: TRBV12-5
CDR3 protein: ASAISGGNTDTQY

D gene: .
CDR3 length: 15
V gene: TRBV7-9
CDR3 protein: ASSLVKKWDAIYGYT

D gene: .
CDR3 length: 14
V gene: TRBV7-9
CDR3 protein: ASSPSTGRVYNEQF

D gene: .
CDR3 length: 11
V gene: TRBV29-1
CDR3 protein: SSLVGDQETQY

D gene: TRBD2
CDR3 length: 16
V gene: TRBV28
CDR3 protein: ASSYPGLAGGPQETQY

D gene: TRBD2
CDR3 length: 15
V gene: TRBV15
CDR3 protein: ATSRDRASGVYNEQF

D gene: .
CDR3 length: 12
V gene: TRBV6-5
CDR3 protein: ASSYSNRYTEAF

D gene: .
CDR3 length: 15
V gene: TRBV28
CDR3 protein: ASSPSSSVSSYNEQF

D gene: .
CDR3 length: 14
V gene: TRBV7-9
CDR3 protein: ASSPLKIGTSYGYT

D gene: .
CDR3 length: 15
V gene: TRBV6-5
CDR3 protein: ASSSRLTDDRYNEQF

D gene: .
CDR3 length: 12
V gene: TRBV30
CDR3 protein: AWNGGVLTGELF

D gene: .
CDR3 length: 14
V gene: TRBV6-4
CDR3 protein: ASSDSGGDYNSPLH

D gene: .
CDR3 length: 11
V gene: TRBV20-1
CDR3 protein: SAARGGINGYT

D gene: .
CDR3 length: 14
V gene: TRBV7-8
CDR3 protein: ASVLAGATLNQPQH

D gene: TRBD1
CDR3 length: 12
V gene: TRBV10-3
CDR3 protein: ATNKGQGNQPQH

D gene: .
CDR3 length: 15
V gene: TRBV7-3
CDR3 protein: ASSPRAGISSYNEQF

D gene: .
CDR3 length: 12
V gene: TRBV9
CDR3 protein: ASRVVGGANVLT

D gene: TRBD2
CDR3 length: 14
V gene: TRBV27
CDR3 protein: ASSRGTSGGYNEQF

D gene: TRBD2
CDR3 length: 15
V gene: TRBV11-2
CDR3 protein: ASSLWLAGGHGNEQF

D gene: .
CDR3 length: 12
V gene: TRBV7-8
CDR3 protein: ASSPGESNQPQH

D gene: .
CDR3 length: 9
V gene: TRBV20-1
CDR3 protein: SARENYEQY

D gene: TRBD1
CDR3 length: 14
V gene: TRBV2
CDR3 protein: ASRRSGRQGHTEAF

D gene: .
CDR3 length: 12
V gene: TRBV6-1
CDR3 protein: ASSVGVTGNTIY

D gene: .
CDR3 length: 16
V gene: TRBV6-1
CDR3 protein: ASSEPGQPRLGSYEQY

D gene: TRBD1
CDR3 length: 14
V gene: TRBV12-3/TRBV12-4
CDR3 protein: ASSLVGTVPYNGYT

D gene: .
CDR3 length: 12
V gene: TRBV6-6
CDR3 protein: ASSYGQGMETQY

D gene: TRBD1
CDR3 length: 13
V gene: TRBV27
CDR3 protein: ASRHRTGLNTEAF

D gene: .
CDR3 length: 13
V gene: TRBV27
CDR3 protein: ASSLSWGASQPQH

D gene: TRBD2
CDR3 length: 14
V gene: TRBV7-3
CDR3 protein: ASSLIPAGGPDEQF

D gene: TRBD2
CDR3 length: 13
V gene: TRBV19
CDR3 protein: ASSITLAGDNEQF

D gene: TRBD2
CDR3 length: 15
V gene: TRBV6-5
CDR3 protein: ASSYPGLLTKRDEQF

D gene: TRBD2
CDR3 length: 11
V gene: TRBV30
CDR3 protein: AWRSGGSYEQY

D gene: .
CDR3 length: 13
V gene: TRBV12-3/TRBV12-4
CDR3 protein: ASSLVGGPDNEQF

D gene: TRBD2
CDR3 length: 18
V gene: TRBV6-6
CDR3 protein: ASSYGWGSQTSGSTDTQY

D gene: TRBD1
CDR3 length: 13
V gene: TRBV15
CDR3 protein: ATSGSRGISYEQY

D gene: .
CDR3 length: 15
V gene: TRBV10-2
CDR3 protein: ASSYTRQALPRNEQF

D gene: TRBD1
CDR3 length: 13
V gene: TRBV13
CDR3 protein: ASSPRTGTGETQY

D gene: .
CDR3 length: 10
V gene: TRBV6-1
CDR3 protein: ASTRINSPLH

D gene: .
CDR3 length: 12
V gene: TRBV28
CDR3 protein: ASSRDTTYNEQF

D gene: .
CDR3 length: 13
V gene: TRBV7-8
CDR3 protein: ASSPPGRENEKLF

D gene: TRBD2
CDR3 length: 13
V gene: TRBV27
CDR3 protein: ASSSAGGLALEQY

D gene: .
CDR3 length: 11
V gene: TRBV4-2
CDR3 protein: ASSQGGYDEQF

D gene: TRBD2
CDR3 length: 13
V gene: TRBV4-2
CDR3 protein: ASSQTSGSSSEQF

D gene: TRBD1
CDR3 length: 15
V gene: TRBV27
CDR3 protein: ASSLWGTGTNTGELF

D gene: .
CDR3 length: 14
V gene: TRBV25-1
CDR3 protein: ASSESPGGGANVLT

D gene: TRBD1
CDR3 length: 14
V gene: TRBV7-9
CDR3 protein: ASSPRDSEGGGPQH

D gene: .
CDR3 length: 13
V gene: TRBV7-9
CDR3 protein: ASSPARGVGYEQY

D gene: .
CDR3 length: 14
V gene: TRBV15
CDR3 protein: ATPLLSYRGGGEQY